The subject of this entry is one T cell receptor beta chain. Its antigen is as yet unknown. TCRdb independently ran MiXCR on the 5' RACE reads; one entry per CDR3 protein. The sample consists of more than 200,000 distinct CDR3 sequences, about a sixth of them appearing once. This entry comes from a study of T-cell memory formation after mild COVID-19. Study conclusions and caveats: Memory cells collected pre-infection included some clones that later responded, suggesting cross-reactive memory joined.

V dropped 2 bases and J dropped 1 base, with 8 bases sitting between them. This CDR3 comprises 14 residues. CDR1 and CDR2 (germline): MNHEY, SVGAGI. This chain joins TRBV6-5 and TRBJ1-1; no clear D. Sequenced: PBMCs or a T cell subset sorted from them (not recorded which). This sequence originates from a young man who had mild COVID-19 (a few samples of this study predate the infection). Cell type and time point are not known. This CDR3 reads CASSYHQSNTEAFF. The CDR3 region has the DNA TGTGCCAGCAGTTACCATCAATCGAACACTGAAGCTTTCTTT.